This TCR beta chain was captured in a study of blood T cells in healthy people across ages. The length of the CDR3 is 16 residues. Germline V lookup: CDR1 SGHNT, CDR2 YYREEE (reference sequence). With V trimmed by 4 bases and J by 7 bases, 10 bases remained unmatched. A J-beta primer mix and a sample-barcoded 5' primer were used in a second PCR of roughly 6 to 11 cycles. All samples gave at least 3 million CDR3-containing paired-end reads. One entry per CDR3 protein results from TCRdb running MiXCR on the 5' RACE reads. The table shows 1.5 million to 2 million distinct CDR3 sequences, with roughly 27% occurring only once.

Sample: blood. The V gene is TRBV5-4, the J gene TRBJ2-1; 11 positions agree with TRBD2. The receptor comes from a woman younger than 45 in good health. The CDR3 DNA is TGTGCCAGCAGCCGACTGTCACTAGCGGGAGTGAATGAGCAGTTCTTC. It is translated as CASSRLSLAGVNEQFF. Supplemented by reference TRBV5-4 and TRBJ2-1, the full variable domain reads ETGVTQSPTHLIKTRGQQVTLRCSSQSGHNTVSWYQQALGQGPQFIFQYYREEENGRGNFPPRFSGLQFPNYSSELNVNALELDDSALYLCASSRLSLAGVNEQFFGPGTRLTVL.